This TCR beta chain was sequenced for a study of blood T cell repertoires in COVID-19. The method was immunoSEQ multiplex PCR; TCRdb's version includes in-frame clones alone and lacks a portion of them. The sample lists about 310,000 clones, around 86% seen once, with 5.2% in the top ten. Germline CDR1 is SGHRS and CDR2 is YFSETQ. The germline V and J ends were trimmed by 2 bases and 4 bases, with 9 bases remaining between them. The CDR3 length is 13 residues. The gene calls are TRBV5-1 and TRBJ1-1; possible D gene TRBD1, 5 bases. The sequence derives from a man aged 55 to 70 who had recovered from COVID-19. Sample: PBMCs or T cells enriched from blood (not recorded which). The CDR3 DNA is TGCGCCAGCAGCTTTGGGGGGGTCACTGAAGCTTTCTTT. Translated: CASSFGGVTEAFF.